These 5 T cell receptor beta chains were sequenced from one sample in a study of Ad26.COV2.S vaccination and SARS-CoV-2 variants. Profiling relied on immunoSEQ multiplex PCR, and the TCRdb table lists in-frame clones only, not all of them. The sample shows about 350,000 clones, around nine tenths of them seen only once. Treatment specified: some 19 received Ad26.COV2.S at low or high dose, single or two shots; roughly five received placebo; per-sample allocation not given. Sampling occurred on day 63 after the first vaccine or placebo injection. This specimen consisted of peripheral blood, obtained in a trial of Ad26.COV2.S vaccine versus placebo. Receptor source: a person between 18 and 65 years old who received the Ad26.COV2.S COVID-19 vaccine or a placebo.

V is TRBV14 and J is TRBJ2-7; D is perhaps TRBD2 (6 bases). The germline V gene encodes CDR1 SGHDN and CDR2 FVKESK. With 4 bases removed from V and 2 bases from J, the gap between germline ends came to 15 bases. The CDR3 totals 15 residues. The chain's CDR3 is CASSRTAGYPYEQYF. The CDR3, as DNA: TGTGCCAGCAGCCGTACTGCGGGGTATCCCTACGAGCAGTACTTC.

This sequence joins TRBV2 and TRBJ2-3; D not certain. The CDR3 contains 14 residues. V was trimmed by 4 bases and J by 0 bases, leaving 8 bases between them. Germline lookup yields CDR1 SNHLY and CDR2 FYNNEI. DNA of the CDR3: TGTGCCAGCAGTGGAGCCAGGAGCACAGATACGCAGTATTTT. Its translation is CASSGARSTDTQYF.

The chain links TRBV7-2 to TRBJ2-7; weak D call: TRBD1 (6 bases). Germline V lookup: CDR1 SGHTA, CDR2 FQGNSA. V was trimmed by 5 bases and J by 3 bases, leaving 8 bases between them. The CDR3 runs 12 residues. CDR3 region: CASSIGGYEQYF. CDR3 DNA sequence: TGTGCCAGCAGCATAGGGGGCTACGAGCAGTACTTC. The variable domain in full, with the rest retrieved from reference TRBV7-2 and TRBJ2-7, is GAGVSQSPSNKVTEKGKDVELRCDPISGHTALYWYRQSLGQGLEFLIYFQGNSAPDKSGLPSDRFSAERTGGSVSTLTIQRTQQEDSAVYLCASSIGGYEQYFGPGTRLTVT.

The V call is TRBV19, the J call TRBJ2-4, with TRBD2 matching over 13 bases. The CDR3 loop spans 13 amino acids. The V segment lost 7 bases and the J segment 8 bases; nucleotides outside the gene matches: 2. Germline CDR1 LNHDA, CDR2 SQIVND (reference sequence). The DNA of the CDR3 is TGTGCCAGTACCACTAGCGGGAGGGACATTCAGTACTTC. Amino acid sequence: CASTTSGRDIQYF.

The sample holds one count of this clone. The genes are TRBV19 and TRBJ1-1; the match to TRBD1 covers 7 bases. V lost 3 bases, J lost 6 bases, and 10 bases stayed unmatched. The V gene's germline CDR1 is LNHDA and CDR2 SQIVND (reference sequence). The CDR3 sequence is 15 residues long. DNA of the CDR3: TGTGCCAGTAGTATGGGCCAGGGGGTTTGGGCTGAAGCTTTCTTT. Translating it yields CASSMGQGVWAEAFF. Looking up the rest from reference TRBV19 and TRBJ1-1 gives the full variable domain: DGGITQSPKYLFRKEGQNVTLSCEQNLNHDAMYWYRQDPGQGLRLIYYSQIVNDFQKGDIAEGYSVSREKKESFPLTVTSAQKNPTAFYLCASSMGQGVWAEAFFGQGTRLTVV.